This T cell receptor (beta chain) was obtained from a study of blood T cell repertoires in COVID-19. About the research overall: Sites in the United States, Italy and Spain provided acute and convalescent COVID-19 samples. T cells, B-cell-depleted T cells, or PBMCs provided the cDNA or gDNA that served as material.

This clone has only one observation. Authors' methods: From reference gene primer amplification, estimates of nucleated cell counts were derived. Produced via immunoSEQ multiplex PCR; TCRdb's table is partial and in-frame only. The DNA was the basis for D and trimming; V, J and clone size are from that table. The repertoire holds some 99,000 clones, with nearly 90% as singletons. Material for sequencing was peripheral blood. The sequence derives from a man aged 70-80 years with acute or convalescent COVID-19.

The CDR3, as DNA: TGTGCCAGAAGCTTCGCGGTTGGCGGTGATACGCAGTATTTT. It is translated as CARSFAVGGDTQYF. This chain connects TRBV5-3 to TRBJ2-3, with no clear D. TRBV5-3 is an ORF; its function is uncertain. The CDR3 has 14 residues. Trimming removed 2 bases at V and 6 bases at J, with 13 bases between.